A selection of T cell receptor beta chains follows, all from one sample in a study of vaccination effects on CD4 cells after COVID-19. Some clones are missing from TCRdb's copy, which holds only in-frame ones; the method was immunoSEQ multiplex PCR. The sample has fewer than 55,000 clones; about four fifths are singletons. Antigen specificity for these receptors is unknown. The material sequenced was CD4+ T cells from PBMCs cultured with HCoV-OC43 spike peptides, taken before COVID-19 vaccination. These receptors all come from a human donor who received a COVID-19 vaccine. CDR3s include the opening cysteine and the closing phenylalanine or tryptophan. Fields, in order: D gene, V gene, J gene, clone size, CDR3 protein, CDR3 DNA. The D gene is left open where the match is weak. Size is stated for part of the rows, as once, few or many counts, or as a class when the clone is expanded.

>TRBD2|TRBV3-1/TRBV3-2|TRBJ2-5|-
CASSQEAGTMETQYF
TGTGCCAGCAGCCAAGAGGCCGGGACTATGGAGACCCAGTACTTC
>-|TRBV15|TRBJ2-6|-
CATSRDGVPLSGANVLTF
TGTGCCACCAGCAGAGATGGAGTTCCCCTCTCTGGGGCCAACGTCCTGACTTTC
>-|TRBV5-1|TRBJ1-4|few
CASSFGGTGEKLFF
TGCGCCAGCAGCTTTGGGGGAACCGGTGAAAAACTGTTTTTT
>-|TRBV14|TRBJ1-4|-
CASSRLTNEKLFF
TGTGCCAGCAGCCGATTAACTAATGAAAAACTGTTTTTT
>-|TRBV5-1|TRBJ2-1|-
CASSFVLWGILAFF
TGCGCCAGCAGCTTCGTACTCTGGGGGATACTAGCATTCTTC
>-|TRBV18|TRBJ1-1|-
CASSPDRYTEAFF
TGTGCCAGCTCACCCGACAGATACACTGAAGCTTTCTTT
>-|TRBV9|TRBJ2-3|-
CASSEGTSVGQDTQYF
TGTGCCAGCAGCGAGGGAACTAGTGTCGGGCAAGATACGCAGTATTTT
>-|TRBV7-8|TRBJ2-1|-
CASSLKDHYNEQFF
TGTGCCAGCAGCCTCAAGGACCACTACAATGAGCAGTTCTTC
>-|TRBV5-8|TRBJ1-6|-
CASSSMGEGFYNSPLHF
TGTGCCAGCAGCTCAATGGGAGAGGGGTTCTATAATTCACCCCTCCACTTT
>TRBD2|TRBV9|TRBJ2-1|-
CASSVVGRGDNEQFF
TGTGCCAGCAGCGTAGTTGGGCGGGGGGACAATGAGCAGTTCTTC
>-|TRBV18|TRBJ1-1|-
CASSLIQGWTEAFF
TGTGCCAGCTCACTCATACAGGGTTGGACTGAAGCTTTCTTT
>-|TRBV7-8|TRBJ2-3|-
CASSYSKFTDTQYF
TGTGCCAGCAGTTACAGTAAGTTCACAGATACGCAGTATTTT
>-|TRBV7-3|TRBJ2-6|-
CASSPTNLLSGANVLTF
TGTGCCAGCAGCCCAACCAATCTCCTCTCTGGGGCCAACGTCCTGACTTTC
>-|TRBV10-1|TRBJ1-2|-
CATRRGLGGYTF
TGCGCCACGCGCAGAGGGCTCGGCGGCTACACCTTC
>-|TRBV24-1|TRBJ1-5|-
CATSDPRNSNQPQHF
TGTGCCACCAGTGATCCACGTAATAGCAATCAGCCCCAGCATTTT
>-|TRBV2|TRBJ2-5|-
CASSLRQIQETQYF
TGTGCCAGCAGCCTTCGACAGATTCAAGAGACCCAGTACTTC
>-|TRBV19|TRBJ1-1|few
CASSISQGTGNTEAFF
TGTGCCAGTAGTATCTCCCAGGGTACAGGGAACACTGAAGCTTTCTTT
>-|TRBV4-3|TRBJ2-3|-
CASSRTLPPSTDTQYF
TGCGCCAGCAGCCGGACCCTACCACCTAGCACAGATACGCAGTATTTT
>TRBD1|TRBV7-2|TRBJ1-3|few
CASSLGTGQDTIYF
TGTGCCAGCAGCTTAGGGACAGGGCAGGACACCATATATTTT
>TRBD1|TRBV5-1|TRBJ1-5|-
CASSPDPQGARHF
TGCGCCAGCAGCCCAGATCCACAGGGGGCAAGGCATTTT
>-|TRBV18|TRBJ1-2|-
CASSPYTEHPGYTF
TGTGCCAGCTCACCTTATACAGAGCACCCGGGCTACACCTTC
>-|TRBV5-3|TRBJ1-2|few
CARVHPPYGYTF
TGTGCCAGAGTCCACCCGCCCTATGGCTACACCTTC
>-|TRBV28|TRBJ1-2|-
CATPEIPNGYTF
TGTGCCACTCCCGAGATCCCTAATGGCTACACCTTC